This T cell receptor beta chain was sequenced in a study of blood T cell repertoires in COVID-19. Study-wide background: Sites across the United States, Italy and Spain contributed samples from acute and convalescent COVID-19. The analysed material was cDNA or gDNA that came from T cells, B-cell-depleted T cells, or PBMCs.

With V trimmed by 10 bases and J by 0 bases, 4 bases remained unmatched. The CDR3 loop spans 13 amino acids. Germline V gene lookup returns CDR1 ENHRY and CDR2 SYGVKD. As processed by the authors: Estimation of nucleated cell counts relied on the amplification of reference gene primers. Using immunoSEQ multiplex PCR, the repertoire was profiled, and TCRdb retains in-frame clones only, with some absent. V, J and clone size derive from that table, while D and trimming were established from the DNA sequence. The repertoire holds some 50,000 clones, with about nine tenths as singletons. The chain joins TRBV10-3 to TRBJ2-5; the match to TRBD2 covers 8 bases. The specimen sequenced was peripheral blood. This TCR was recovered from a man aged 80 or over with acute or convalescent COVID-19. The CDR3 here is CASARGDQETQYF. The CDR3 coding sequence is TGTGCCAGCGCGCGGGGGGACCAAGAGACCCAGTACTTC.